Below, one T cell receptor (beta chain) is given with its context. Its antigen remains unknown. CDR3 length: 14 amino acids. Trimming took off 2 bases at V and 3 bases at J, with 7 bases between the two ends. Germline V CDR1 and CDR2: SGHAT, FQNNGV. Here immunoSEQ multiplex PCR was the method, and the copy in TCRdb shows in-frame clones only, minus some. Of around 450,000 clones listed, 88% are singletons. This sample stems from a study of Ad26.COV2.S vaccination and SARS-CoV-2 variants. General study points: In vaccinated individuals, spike-specific CD8+ and CD4+ T cell responses reportedly displayed substantial breadth.

The sample's treatment: approximately 18 received Ad26.COV2.S at low or high dose, single or two shots; several received placebo; per-sample allocation not given. Each sample was drawn 63 days after the first injection (of vaccine or placebo). The material sequenced was peripheral blood, taken in a trial of Ad26.COV2.S vaccine versus placebo. The chain couples TRBV11-2 to TRBJ1-4; TRBD1 might be the D (5 bases). The TCR was taken from a person between 18 and 59 years old who received the Ad26.COV2.S COVID-19 vaccine or a placebo. The CDR3 DNA reads as TGTGCCAGCAGCTTAACAGGTCCTAATGAAAAACTGTTTTTT. The encoded protein is CASSLTGPNEKLFF. The full variable domain, in which reference TRBV11-2 and TRBJ1-4 provide the parts outside the CDR3, is EAGVAQSPRYKIIEKRQSVAFWCNPISGHATLYWYQQILGQGPKLLIQFQNNGVVDDSQLPKDRFSAERLKGVDSTLKIQPAKLEDSAVYLCASSLTGPNEKLFFGSGTQLSVL.